This is a list of T cell receptor beta chains from one sample in a study of T cell clonotyping in hematopoietic cell transplantation. Using immunoSEQ multiplex PCR, the repertoire was profiled, and TCRdb retains in-frame clones only, with some absent. The data contain 11,000 or so clones, roughly 90% of them singletons. Source: peripheral blood mononuclear cells, taken before stem cell transplant. The receptors were gathered from a woman aged 40 to 50 with acute myeloid leukemia. Some clones in this sample may be carry-over from other donors' samples. Each CDR3 is given with its conserved first and last residue. D genes are given only for firm matches. Clone size appears in some rows only: once, few, many, or a class for an expanded clone.

V	length	size	J	D	CDR3	DNA
TRBV4-2	17	.	TRBJ2-3	TRBD2	CASSHEEGTSGADTQYF	TGTGCCAGCAGCCACGAAGAAGGGACTAGTGGAGCAGATACGCAGTATTTT
TRBV29-1	15	once	TRBJ2-7	TRBD1	CSVGVDRVVAYEQYF	TGCAGCGTTGGAGTGGACAGGGTAGTTGCCTACGAGCAGTACTTC
TRBV4-2	12	.	TRBJ2-7	.	CASSQEGTEQYF	TGTGCCAGCAGCCAAGAGGGGACCGAGCAGTACTTC
TRBV5-6	15	.	TRBJ2-1	TRBD2	CASSPLAGGNNEQFF	TGTGCCAGCAGCCCGCTAGCGGGAGGGAACAATGAGCAGTTCTTC
TRBV9	14	.	TRBJ2-7	.	CASSVDGGSYEQYF	TGTGCCAGCAGCGTAGACGGGGGATCCTACGAGCAGTACTTC
TRBV4-2	17	.	TRBJ2-7	.	CASSQDHGLDPYYEQYF	TGTGCCAGCAGCCAAGATCATGGACTGGATCCCTACTACGAGCAGTACTTC
TRBV2	13	.	TRBJ2-2	.	CASRRTYTGELFF	TGTGCCAGCCGAAGGACCTACACCGGGGAGCTGTTTTTT
TRBV10-3	14	.	TRBJ2-7	TRBD2	CAITGTSGNYEQYF	TGTGCCATCACCGGGACTAGCGGGAACTACGAGCAGTACTTC
TRBV7-2	16	.	TRBJ1-2	.	CASRPTGYRPRDGYTF	TGTGCCAGCAGACCTACGGGGTACAGGCCCAGGGATGGCTACACCTTC
TRBV14	15	.	TRBJ1-2	.	CASSQEGERGYGYTF	TGTGCCAGCAGCCAAGAAGGGGAGCGGGGCTATGGCTACACCTTC
TRBV6-5	14	.	TRBJ2-3	.	CASSRRLSTDTQYF	TGTGCCAGCAGTCGGAGACTGAGCACAGATACGCAGTATTTT
TRBV29-1	12	.	TRBJ2-7	TRBD2	CSVSSGRHEQYF	TGCAGCGTTTCCAGCGGGAGACACGAGCAGTACTTC
TRBV7-7	13	.	TRBJ2-2	.	CASSLDVGGELFF	TGTGCCAGCAGCTTAGACGTGGGCGGGGAGCTGTTTTTT
TRBV19	12	.	TRBJ1-2	.	CASRGSNYGYTF	TGTGCCAGTAGGGGTAGTAACTATGGCTACACCTTC
TRBV14	13	.	TRBJ2-7	TRBD1	CASRGQGENEQYF	TGTGCCAGCAGGGGACAGGGGGAAAACGAGCAGTACTTC
TRBV27	15	.	TRBJ2-1	.	CASSSRVTSYNEQFF	TGTGCCAGCAGTTCCAGGGTTACCTCCTACAATGAGCAGTTCTTC
TRBV6-6	14	once	TRBJ1-1	.	CASSYQQGNTEAFF	TGTGCCAGCAGTTACCAACAGGGGAACACTGAAGCTTTCTTT
TRBV11-3	15	.	TRBJ1-2	.	CASSPQVNIIYGYTF	TGTGCCAGCAGCCCTCAGGTTAACATCATCTATGGCTACACCTTC
TRBV7-6	17	.	TRBJ2-2	TRBD2	CASSSRLAGSNTGELFF	TGTGCCAGCAGCTCGCGACTAGCGGGATCGAACACCGGGGAGCTGTTTTTT
TRBV30	14	once	TRBJ1-4	TRBD1	CAWAAGTGHEKLFF	TGTGCCTGGGCAGCCGGGACAGGCCATGAAAAACTGTTTTTT